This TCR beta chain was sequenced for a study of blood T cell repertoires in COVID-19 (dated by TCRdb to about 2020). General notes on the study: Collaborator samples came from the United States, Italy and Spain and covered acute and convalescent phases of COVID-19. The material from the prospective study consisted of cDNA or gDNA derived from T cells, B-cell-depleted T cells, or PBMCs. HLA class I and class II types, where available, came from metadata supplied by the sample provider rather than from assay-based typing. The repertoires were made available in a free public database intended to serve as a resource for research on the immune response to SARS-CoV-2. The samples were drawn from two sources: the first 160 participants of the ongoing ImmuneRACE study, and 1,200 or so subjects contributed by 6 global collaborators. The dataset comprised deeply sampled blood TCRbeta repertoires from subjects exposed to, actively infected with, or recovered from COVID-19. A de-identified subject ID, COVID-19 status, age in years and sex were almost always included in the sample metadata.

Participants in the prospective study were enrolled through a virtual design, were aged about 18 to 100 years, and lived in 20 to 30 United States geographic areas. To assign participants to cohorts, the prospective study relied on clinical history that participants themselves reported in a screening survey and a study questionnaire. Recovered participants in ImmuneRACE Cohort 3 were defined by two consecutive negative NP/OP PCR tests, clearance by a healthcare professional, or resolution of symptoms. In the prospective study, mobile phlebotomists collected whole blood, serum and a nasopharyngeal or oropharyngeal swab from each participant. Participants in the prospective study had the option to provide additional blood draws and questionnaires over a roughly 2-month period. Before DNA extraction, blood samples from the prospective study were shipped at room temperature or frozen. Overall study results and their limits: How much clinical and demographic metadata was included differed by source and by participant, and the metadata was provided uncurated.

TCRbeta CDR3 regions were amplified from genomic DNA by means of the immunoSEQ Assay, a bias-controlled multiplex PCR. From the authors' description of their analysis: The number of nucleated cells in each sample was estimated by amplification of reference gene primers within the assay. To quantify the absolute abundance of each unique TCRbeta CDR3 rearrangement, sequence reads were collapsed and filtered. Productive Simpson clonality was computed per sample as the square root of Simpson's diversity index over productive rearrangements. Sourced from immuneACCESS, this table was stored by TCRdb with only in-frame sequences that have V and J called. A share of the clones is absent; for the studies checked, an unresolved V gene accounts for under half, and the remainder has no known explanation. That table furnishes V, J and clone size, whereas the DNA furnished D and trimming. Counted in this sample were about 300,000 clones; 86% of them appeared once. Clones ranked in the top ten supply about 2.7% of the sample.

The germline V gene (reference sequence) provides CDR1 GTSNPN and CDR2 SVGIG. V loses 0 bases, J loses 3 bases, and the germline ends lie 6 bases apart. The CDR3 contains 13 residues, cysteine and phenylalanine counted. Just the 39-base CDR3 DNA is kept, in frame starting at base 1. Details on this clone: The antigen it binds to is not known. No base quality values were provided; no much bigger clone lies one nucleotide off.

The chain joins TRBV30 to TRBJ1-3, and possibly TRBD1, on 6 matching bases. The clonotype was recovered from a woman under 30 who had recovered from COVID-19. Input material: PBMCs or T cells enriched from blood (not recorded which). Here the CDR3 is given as CAWSVQGGNTIYF. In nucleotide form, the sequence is TGTGCCTGGAGTGTACAGGGTGGAAACACCATATATTTT.